This entry lists 15 T cell receptor beta chains sequenced from one sample in a study of T cells in localized non-small cell lung cancer. Profiled with immunoSEQ multiplex PCR; TCRdb holds only in-frame clones, not every one. The table lists several thousand clones, about 29% of them singletons. Sequenced here: lung tumor tissue, sampled before any cancer treatment. The receptors shown here come from a woman between 35 and 75 years old with stage I squamous cell lung carcinoma.

The chain joins TRBV6-8 to TRBJ2-6, with a tentative D call TRBD2 (5 bases). Germline values: CDR1 MNHGY, CDR2 SAAAGT. The CDR3 is 19 residues long. The ends were cut back, 2 bases at V and 4 bases at J, with 21 bases in the middle. In DNA form, the CDR3 reads TGTGCCAGCAGTTACGATCCAATCCCCCGGACTGTCGGGGCCAACGTCCTGACTTTC. It yields the protein CASSYDPIPRTVGANVLTF.

This sequence joins TRBV5-1 and TRBJ1-1; D remains unclear. The germline V and J ends were trimmed by 2 bases and 0 bases, with 8 bases remaining between them. The CDR3 spans 14 residues. Germline V gene lookup returns CDR1 SGHRS and CDR2 YFSETQ. In DNA form, the CDR3 reads TGCGCCAGCAGCTTCGGTACGATGAACACTGAAGCTTTCTTT. Translation: CASSFGTMNTEAFF.

The V call is TRBV19, the J call TRBJ2-7; 11 nucleotides align to TRBD2. This CDR3 comprises 15 residues. Germline V lookup: CDR1 LNHDA, CDR2 SQIVND (reference sequence). The V gene end was trimmed by 6 bases and the J gene end by 1 base; junction bases not matched to a gene: 5. The CDR3 region is CASSVTSGTSYEQYF. The DNA of the CDR3 is TGTGCCAGTAGCGTGACTAGCGGGACTTCCTACGAGCAGTACTTC.

This clone came up a few times. The rearrangement links TRBV11-3 to TRBJ2-7; D uncertain. This CDR3 region has 15 residues. CDR1 and CDR2 (germline): SGHNT, YENEEA. Trimming pared 3 bases from V and 2 bases from J, leaving 14 bases between. The CDR3 DNA follows: TGTGCCAGCAGCTTGACGGGTTTTCCTCCCTACGAGCAGTACTTC. It encodes CASSLTGFPPYEQYF.

V gene TRBV30 combines with J gene TRBJ1-3, with no clear D. CDR3 length equals 15 residues. CDR1 is GTSNPN, CDR2 SVGIG, per germline (reference sequence). The V gene lost 1 base and the J gene lost 3 bases, with 13 bases spanning the gap. CDR3: CAWSEVGRRGNTIYF. The DNA for the CDR3 is TGTGCCTGGAGTGAGGTCGGCAGGCGTGGAAACACCATATATTTT. Complete variable domain (other parts from reference TRBV30 and TRBJ1-3): SQTIHQWPATLVQPVGSPLSLECTVEGTSNPNLYWYRQAAGRGLQLLFYSVGIGQISSEVPQNLSASRPQDRQFILSSKKLLLSDSGFYLCAWSEVGRRGNTIYFGEGSWLTVV.

This clone was detected only a few times. The chain links TRBV6-8 to TRBJ1-1; 9 bases map to TRBD1. From germline, CDR1 is MNHGY and CDR2 SAAAGT. This CDR3 has 16 amino acids. V was pared by 11 bases and J by 4 bases, with 17 bases of the junction left unmatched. CDR3 region: CAFRATDRGDATEAFF. The CDR3, as DNA: TGTGCCTTCAGGGCCACGGACAGGGGAGACGCCACTGAAGCTTTCTTT.

This clone was seen only a few times. This chain uses TRBV2 with TRBJ1-2; 12 positions agree with TRBD1. J gave up 7 bases and V 6 bases, and 6 bases lay outside the gene matches. This CDR3 region has 14 residues. Germline V gene data show CDR1 as SNHLY and CDR2 as FYNNEI. The CDR3, as DNA: TGTGCCAGCAGCGCGGGACAGGGGGCACGTGGCTACACCTTC. Translation: CASSAGQGARGYTF.

This clone occurred a few times. The rearrangement links TRBV19 to TRBJ1-1, with D possibly matching TRBD1 (5 bases). The CDR3 sequence is 14 residues long. V lost 7 bases and J lost 1, with 13 bases in between. Germline lookup yields CDR1 LNHDA and CDR2 SQIVND (reference sequence). The CDR3 here is CASNSGTGNTEAFF. The DNA for the CDR3 is TGTGCCAGTAACTCCGGGACGGGGAACACTGAAGCTTTCTTT.

V and J are TRBV15 and TRBJ2-1; D is unresolved. CDR3 size: 15 residues. From germline, CDR1 is LNHNV and CDR2 YYDKDF (reference sequence). Trimming took 3 bases from V and 0 from J, leaving 9 bases between them. The CDR3 region is CATSSPVSSYNEQFF. In DNA form, the CDR3 reads TGTGCCACCAGCAGCCCGGTTAGCTCCTACAATGAGCAGTTCTTC. The full variable domain, in which reference TRBV15 and TRBJ2-1 provide the parts outside the CDR3, is DAMVIQNPRYQVTQFGKPVTLSCSQTLNHNVMYWYQQKSSQAPKLLFHYYDKDFNNEADTPDNFQSRRPNTSFCFLDIRSPGLGDTAMYLCATSSPVSSYNEQFFGPGTRLTVL.

The chain couples TRBV5-1 to TRBJ2-1, with D perhaps matching TRBD1 or TRBD2 (5 bases each). V gave up 3 bases and J gave up 5 bases, with 15 bases separating them. CDR1 is SGHRS, CDR2 YFSETQ, per germline. The CDR3 runs to 15 residues. The CDR3 reads CASSSGTRSNNEQFF. In DNA, the CDR3 is TGCGCCAGCAGCTCCGGGACCCGCTCGAACAATGAGCAGTTCTTC.

The chain uses TRBV29-1 and TRBJ2-2, with TRBD1 as a possible D gene (5 bases). This CDR3 region has 14 residues. V lost 4 bases to trimming and J lost 1 base, with 10 bases between them. Germline CDR1 reads SQVTM; CDR2 reads ANQGSEA. CDR3 protein: CSVVRQGNTGELFF. In DNA form, the CDR3 reads TGCAGCGTTGTACGGCAGGGGAACACCGGGGAGCTGTTTTTT.

This clone was seen more than once but under ten times. The chain couples TRBV7-5 to TRBJ1-4. TRBV7-5 is shown as a pseudogene. CDR3 size: 19 residues. The CDR3 bases are TGTGCCAGCAGCTCCACCCCCTCGATCGGGGCCGGAGTTAATGAAAAACTGTTTTTT. This codes for CASSSTPSIGAGVNEKLFF.

This chain connects TRBV7-2 to TRBJ2-2; D remains unclear. The CDR3 loop spans 13 amino acids. Germline V gene lookup returns CDR1 SGHTA and CDR2 FQGNSA. V lost 5 bases and J lost 5, with 9 bases in between. The CDR3 is CASSANYTGELFF. The CDR3 DNA reads TGTGCCAGCAGCGCCAACTATACCGGGGAGCTGTTTTTT.

The CDR3 protein is CASTVDSSYGYTF. Written as DNA, the CDR3 is TGTGCCAGCACCGTAGACAGTAGCTATGGCTACACCTTC. This chain uses TRBV25-1 with TRBJ1-2; weak D call: TRBD1 (5 bases). Germline V gene data show CDR1 as MGHDK and CDR2 as SYGVNS. This CDR3 comprises 13 residues. Trimming pared 7 bases from V and 4 bases from J, leaving 13 bases between.

This clone was counted a few times. The chain carries TRBV19 and TRBJ1-1; TRBD1 might be the D (5 bases). Trimming removed 3 bases at V and 8 bases at J, with 13 bases between. Germline CDR1 reads LNHDA; CDR2 reads SQIVND (reference sequence). CDR3 length: 13 residues. CDR3 protein: CASSINRFAEAFF. CDR3 coding DNA: TGTGCCAGTAGTATTAACAGGTTCGCCGAAGCTTTCTTT.